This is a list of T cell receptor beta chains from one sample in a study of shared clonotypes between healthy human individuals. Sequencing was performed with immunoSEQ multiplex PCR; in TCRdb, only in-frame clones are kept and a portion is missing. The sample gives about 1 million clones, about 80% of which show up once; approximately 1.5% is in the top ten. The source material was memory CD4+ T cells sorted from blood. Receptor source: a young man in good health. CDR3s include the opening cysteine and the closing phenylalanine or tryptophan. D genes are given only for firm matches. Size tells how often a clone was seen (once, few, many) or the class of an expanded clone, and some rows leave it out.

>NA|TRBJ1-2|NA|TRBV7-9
TGTGCCAGCAGCTTAGAGGGTGCTGGGGGCTACACCTTC
CASSLEGAGGYTF
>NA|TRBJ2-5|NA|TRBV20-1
TGCAGTGCTAGGCTTCTAGAGACCCAGTACTTC
CSARLLETQYF
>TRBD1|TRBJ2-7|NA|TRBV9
TGTGCCAGCAGCGTAAGACAGGGGGTCGAGCAGTACTTC
CASSVRQGVEQYF
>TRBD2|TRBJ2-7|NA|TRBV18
TGTGCCAGCTCACCACAGGGAGCGGGGCAGGGTGAGCAGTACTTC
CASSPQGAGQGEQYF
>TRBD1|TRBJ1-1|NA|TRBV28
TGTGCCAGCACCCCGACAGGGTCAAACACTGAAGCTTTCTTT
CASTPTGSNTEAFF
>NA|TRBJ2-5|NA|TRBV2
TGTGCCAGCAGTGAGTCGGTCCTGGGACAGACCCAGTACTTC
CASSESVLGQTQYF
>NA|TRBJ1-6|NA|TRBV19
TGTGCCAGTAGAACAGGGAACAACTCACCCCTCCACTTT
CASRTGNNSPLHF
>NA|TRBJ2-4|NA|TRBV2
TGTGCCAGCACCCGCACCGTAGCCAAAAACATTCAGTACTTC
CASTRTVAKNIQYF
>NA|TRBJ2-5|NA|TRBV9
TGTGCCAGCAGCGTAGGAGGGTCCGGGTGGGAGACCCAGTACTTC
CASSVGGSGWETQYF
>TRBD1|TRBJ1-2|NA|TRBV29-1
TGCAGCGTTGACACGACAGGGGGAGCCTATGGCTACACCTTC
CSVDTTGGAYGYTF
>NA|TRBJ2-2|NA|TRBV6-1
TGTGCCAGCAGTCCCCAGGGTGCCGGGGAGCTGTTTTTT
CASSPQGAGELFF
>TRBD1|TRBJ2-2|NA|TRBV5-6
TGTGCCAGCAGCTTGGATCCAGGACAGGGGGCCGGGGAGCTGTTTTTT
CASSLDPGQGAGELFF
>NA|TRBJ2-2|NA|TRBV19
TGTGCCAGTAGTATCCTAGCAGCGAGCACCGGGGAGCTGTTTTTT
CASSILAASTGELFF
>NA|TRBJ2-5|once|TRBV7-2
TGTGCCAGCAGCTTATTCCGGTGGAGTGAGACCCAGTACTTC
CASSLFRWSETQYF
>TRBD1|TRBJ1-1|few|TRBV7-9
TGTGCCAGCAGCACACTCCGGACAGGTACTGAAGCTTTCTTT
CASSTLRTGTEAFF
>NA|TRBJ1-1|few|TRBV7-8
TGTGCCAGCAGCGTTAGGGCAAGGAACACTGAAGCTTTCTTT
CASSVRARNTEAFF
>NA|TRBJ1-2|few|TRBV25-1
TGTGCCAGCAGTGATTTAGAGTTGAGCGGCTACACCTTC
CASSDLELSGYTF
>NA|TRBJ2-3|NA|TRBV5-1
TGCGCCAGCAGTGTTGGAGCCTTGACAGATACGCAGTATTTT
CASSVGALTDTQYF